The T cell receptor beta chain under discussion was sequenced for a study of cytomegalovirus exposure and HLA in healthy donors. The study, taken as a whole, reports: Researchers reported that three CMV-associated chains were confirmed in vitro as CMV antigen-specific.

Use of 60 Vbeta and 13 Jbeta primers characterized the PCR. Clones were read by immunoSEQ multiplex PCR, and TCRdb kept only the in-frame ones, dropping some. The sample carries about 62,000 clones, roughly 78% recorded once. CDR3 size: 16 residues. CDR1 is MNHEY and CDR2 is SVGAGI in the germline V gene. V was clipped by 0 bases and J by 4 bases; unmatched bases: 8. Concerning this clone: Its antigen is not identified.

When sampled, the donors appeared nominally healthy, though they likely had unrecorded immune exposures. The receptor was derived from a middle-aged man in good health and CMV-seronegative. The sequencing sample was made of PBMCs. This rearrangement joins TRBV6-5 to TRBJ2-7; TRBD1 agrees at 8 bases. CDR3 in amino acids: CASSYSKGTGAYEQYF. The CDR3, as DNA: TGTGCCAGCAGTTACTCGAAAGGGACAGGCGCTTACGAGCAGTACTTC.